Sequencing of this T cell receptor (beta chain) was carried out in a study of patients with pleural tuberculosis. TCRdb fed the reads into MiXCR, producing one record per CDR3 protein. The sample shows nearly 30,000 distinct CDR3 sequences, about a sixth of them seen only once. CDR3 length: 12 amino acids. Source material: peripheral blood. The clonotype was recovered from a human donor with pleural tuberculosis. The rearrangement joins TRBV12-3 or TRBV12-4 to TRBJ2-4, with no clear D. The CDR3 DNA is TGTAAAGAAATACTAGCCAAAAACATTCAGTACTTC. It is translated as CKEILAKNIQYF.